The 31 T cell receptor beta chains in this list originate from one sample, sequenced in a study of blood T cell repertoires in COVID-19. Clones were sequenced by immunoSEQ multiplex PCR, and TCRdb holds only the in-frame ones, with some missing. Among 650,000 to 800,000 clones listed, about 90% were seen once. The material sequenced was peripheral blood. These receptors were obtained from a woman under 30 with acute or convalescent COVID-19.

The chain joins TRBV9 to TRBJ2-6; 12 bases fit TRBD1. Germline-derived CDR1 and CDR2 are SGDLS and YYNGEE. V shed 1 base and J 0 bases; nucleotides not matched to a gene: 8. The CDR3 sequence is 20 residues long. CDR3 coding DNA: TGTGCCAGCAGCGTATCTCTCCGGGACAGGGGGCTCTCTGGGGCCAACGTCCTGACTTTC. The encoded protein is CASSVSLRDRGLSGANVLTF.

In DNA form, the CDR3 reads TGTGCCAGCTCTTATCTGGCGGGGGGTTGGGATGAGCAGTTCTTC. It encodes CASSYLAGGWDEQFF. The chain couples TRBV6-5 to TRBJ2-1, with 8 bases identical to TRBD2. CDR1 is MNHEY, CDR2 SVGAGI, per germline. V shed 8 bases, J shed 8 bases, and the junction held 14 bases outside the gene matches. The CDR3 spans 15 residues.

The chain links TRBV12-3 or TRBV12-4 to TRBJ1-2; the match to TRBD1 covers 8 bases. With V trimmed by 10 bases and J by 4 bases, 5 bases remained unmatched. The CDR3 has 12 amino acids. In DNA form, the CDR3 reads TGTGCCACCCACAGGGGGGTCTATGGCTACACCTTC. As protein: CATHRGVYGYTF.

This clone was detected a few times. The chain links TRBV4-1 to TRBJ2-7; no reliable D call. Trimming stripped 0 bases from V and 2 bases from J, with 17 bases between. This CDR3 region has 17 residues. The V gene's germline CDR1 is MGHRA and CDR2 YSYEKL. In DNA form, the CDR3 reads TGCGCCAGCAGCCAAGAGTCTGTACGGTTAAAAACCTACGAGCAGTACTTC. Translation gives CASSQESVRLKTYEQYF.

The gene calls are TRBV5-1 and TRBJ2-1; 10 bases agree with TRBD1. The germline V gene encodes CDR1 SGHRS and CDR2 YFSETQ. J was trimmed by 5 bases and V by 0 bases; bases with no gene match: 5. The CDR3 contains 16 residues. The CDR3, as DNA: TGCGCCAGCAGCTTGGAACCGGGACAGGGGAACAATGAGCAGTTCTTC. Translation: CASSLEPGQGNNEQFF.

The chain has TRBV29-1 and TRBJ1-1; D is ambiguous. Trimming cost V 8 bases and J 5 bases, with 12 bases left between them. Germline CDR1 reads SQVTM; CDR2 reads ANQGSEA. CDR3 size: 11 residues. The CDR3 bases are TGCAGCCTCCGGGGAGGAACTGAAGCTTTCTTT. It specifies CSLRGGTEAFF.

The chain recombines TRBV9 with TRBJ1-1, with D possibly being TRBD1 (5 bases). The CDR3 spans 15 residues. The germline V gene has CDR1 SGDLS and CDR2 YYNGEE. The ends were cut back, 0 bases at V and 4 bases at J, with 13 bases in the middle. DNA for the CDR3: TGTGCCAGCAGCGTAGAGGCTCAGGGCCGCACTGAAGCTTTCTTT. It translates to CASSVEAQGRTEAFF. Supplemented by reference TRBV9 and TRBJ1-1, the full variable domain reads DSGVTQTPKHLITATGQRVTLRCSPRSGDLSVYWYQQSLDQGLQFLIQYYNGEERAKGNILERFSAQQFPDLHSELNLSSLELGDSALYFCASSVEAQGRTEAFFGQGTRLTVV.

This clone came up a few times. V is TRBV21-1 and J is TRBJ1-5. TRBV21-1 is annotated as a pseudogene. The CDR3 runs 16 residues. The CDR3 sequence is CASSLSPNGGNQPQHF. DNA for the CDR3: TGTGCCAGCAGCCTAAGCCCGAACGGGGGCAATCAGCCCCAGCATTTT.

The chain carries TRBV6-2 or TRBV6-3 and TRBJ2-1; 7 positions match TRBD1. J was trimmed by 1 base and V by 5 bases; bases with no gene match: 11. Germline CDR1 MNHEY, CDR2 SVGEGT. This CDR3 has 17 amino acids. The CDR3 loop reads CASSNDRDLLSYNEQFF. DNA for the CDR3: TGTGCCAGCAGTAACGACAGGGACCTTTTGTCCTACAATGAGCAGTTCTTC.

V and J are TRBV27 and TRBJ1-2; TRBD1 matches 12 bases. The V segment lost 5 bases and the J segment 6 bases; nucleotides outside the gene matches: 4. This CDR3 has 14 amino acids. Germline V CDR1 and CDR2: MNHEY, SMNVEV (reference sequence). The CDR3 bases are TGTGCCAGCAGTATGGGACAGGGGGCTAATGGCTACACCTTC. This encodes CASSMGQGANGYTF.

This rearrangement joins TRBV7-2 to TRBJ2-3; 7 bases match TRBD1. Unmatched junction bases numbered 12, after V lost 4 bases and J lost 5 bases. This CDR3 is 16 amino acids long. Germline loops: CDR1 SGHTA, CDR2 FQGNSA. The CDR3 sequence is CASSSIAPGGVDTQYF. The CDR3 DNA sequence: TGTGCCAGCAGCTCTATAGCTCCAGGGGGTGTAGATACGCAGTATTTT. The variable domain in full, completed from reference TRBV7-2 and TRBJ2-3, reads GAGVSQSPSNKVTEKGKDVELRCDPISGHTALYWYRQSLGQGLEFLIYFQGNSAPDKSGLPSDRFSAERTGGSVSTLTIQRTQQEDSAVYLCASSSIAPGGVDTQYFGPGTRLTVL.

This chain joins TRBV5-1 and TRBJ1-1, with unresolved D. Germline lookup yields CDR1 SGHRS and CDR2 YFSETQ. The CDR3 length is 15 residues. Trimming stripped 0 bases from V and 1 base from J, with 10 bases between. CDR3 loop: CASSLEATANTEAFF. CDR3 DNA: TGCGCCAGCAGCTTGGAGGCTACAGCGAACACTGAAGCTTTCTTT. Filled out from reference TRBV5-1 and TRBJ1-1, the complete variable domain reads KAGVTQTPRYLIKTRGQQVTLSCSPISGHRSVSWYQQTPGQGLQFLFEYFSETQRNKGNFPGRFSGRQFSNSRSEMNVSTLELGDSALYLCASSLEATANTEAFFGQGTRLTVV.

This rearrangement joins TRBV15 to TRBJ2-1, with no clear D. Trimming pared 5 bases from V and 3 bases from J, leaving 11 bases between. The CDR3 has 14 residues. Germline V lookup: CDR1 LNHNV, CDR2 YYDKDF (reference sequence). The CDR3 region is CATSGTSGYNEQFF. CDR3 DNA sequence: TGTGCCACCAGCGGCACCTCTGGCTACAATGAGCAGTTCTTC. The full variable domain, completed using reference TRBV15 and TRBJ2-1, is DAMVIQNPRYQVTQFGKPVTLSCSQTLNHNVMYWYQQKSSQAPKLLFHYYDKDFNNEADTPDNFQSRRPNTSFCFLDIRSPGLGDTAMYLCATSGTSGYNEQFFGPGTRLTVL.

This chain links TRBV30 with TRBJ2-1; TRBD2 is a possible D gene (5 bases). V lost 0 bases to trimming and J lost 7 bases, with 13 bases between them. Germline V gene lookup returns CDR1 GTSNPN and CDR2 SVGIG (reference sequence). This CDR3 is 14 amino acids long. CDR3 amino acids: CAWSVGSALNEQFF. The CDR3 DNA follows: TGTGCCTGGAGTGTAGGGAGTGCCCTAAATGAGCAGTTCTTC.

This chain connects TRBV3-1 (or the pseudogene TRBV3-2) to TRBJ1-2; D is unclear. The germline V gene encodes CDR1 LGHDT and CDR2 YNNKEL (reference sequence). This CDR3 region has 15 residues. V was clipped by 3 bases and J by 5 bases, with 16 bases between them. Written as DNA, the CDR3 is TGTGCCAGCAGCCACCTACCGGGAAGAAGGTATGGCTACACCTTC. As protein: CASSHLPGRRYGYTF.

Note on this clone: This sample includes further DNA sequences coding for the same CDR3. V and J are TRBV9 and TRBJ2-2, with D tentatively TRBD1 (5 bases). V was shortened by 0 bases and J by 4 bases, with 7 bases between the two germline ends. CDR1 and CDR2 from the germline V gene are SGDLS and YYNGEE. This CDR3 has 14 amino acids. DNA of the CDR3: TGTGCCAGCAGCGTAGGGGGCGGCACCGGGGAGCTGTTTTTT. Amino acids: CASSVGGGTGELFF.

The rearrangement joins TRBV2 to TRBJ1-6, with TRBD1 matching over 9 bases. Germline CDR1 SNHLY, CDR2 FYNNEI. CDR3 length equals 14 residues. The V gene end was trimmed by 8 bases and the J gene end by 6 bases; junction bases not matched to a gene: 5. CDR3 in amino acids: CASSGDRANSPLHF. The CDR3 nucleotides read TGTGCCAGCTCCGGGGACAGGGCTAATTCACCCCTCCACTTT.

This chain connects TRBV11-3 to TRBJ2-1, with TRBD2 identical over 8 bases. V trimming: 5 bases; J trimming: 0 bases; junction bases outside the gene matches: 6. The CDR3 is 16 amino acids. Germline CDR1 SGHNT, CDR2 YENEEA. The CDR3 DNA sequence: TGTGCCAGCAGCCCCGGGGGGGGGAGCTCCTACAATGAGCAGTTCTTC. Protein: CASSPGGGSSYNEQFF. Complete variable domain (other parts from reference TRBV11-3 and TRBJ2-1): EAGVVQSPRYKIIEKKQPVAFWCNPISGHNTLYWYLQNLGQGPELLIRYENEEAVDDSQLPKDRFSAERLKGVDSTLKIQPAELGDSAVYLCASSPGGGSSYNEQFFGPGTRLTVL.

V usage is TRBV5-1 and J usage is TRBJ1-1; D is uncertain. Trimming stripped 3 bases from V and 0 bases from J, with 12 bases between. Germline V gene lookup returns CDR1 SGHRS and CDR2 YFSETQ. This CDR3 is 15 amino acids long. The CDR3 is CASSSPTEMNTEAFF. In DNA, the CDR3 is TGCGCCAGCAGCTCCCCAACAGAGATGAACACTGAAGCTTTCTTT. Full variable domain (remainder filled in from reference TRBV5-1 and TRBJ1-1): KAGVTQTPRYLIKTRGQQVTLSCSPISGHRSVSWYQQTPGQGLQFLFEYFSETQRNKGNFPGRFSGRQFSNSRSEMNVSTLELGDSALYLCASSSPTEMNTEAFFGQGTRLTVV.

The chain combines TRBV7-6 with TRBJ1-1; 7 bases are a match to TRBD1. With 5 bases clipped from V and 4 bases from J, the junction kept 7 bases outside the gene matches. The CDR3 covers 14 residues. The germline V gene has CDR1 SGHVS and CDR2 FNYEAQ. CDR3 residues: CASSPDRAGTEAFF. Written as DNA, the CDR3 is TGTGCCAGCAGCCCAGACAGGGCGGGCACTGAAGCTTTCTTT.

Here the CDR3 DNA reads TGTGCCAGCAGCCAAGTAGACCGGGGCAATCAGCCCCAGCATTTT. This translates into CASSQVDRGNQPQHF. The chain carries TRBV4-2 and TRBJ1-5; no clear D. This CDR3 contains 15 residues. CDR1 and CDR2 from the germline V gene are LGHNA and YNFKEQ. Trimming left V 1 base short and J 2 bases short, with 9 bases between.

Remarks on this clone: Different DNA sequences within this sample yield the same CDR3. This chain connects TRBV9 to TRBJ1-1, with a tentative D call TRBD1 (5 bases). V was trimmed by 0 bases and J by 3 bases, leaving 9 bases between them. This CDR3 has 14 residues. Germline V gene lookup returns CDR1 SGDLS and CDR2 YYNGEE. The CDR3 loop is CASSVAGGDTEAFF. CDR3 sequence (DNA): TGTGCCAGCAGCGTAGCTGGGGGGGACACTGAAGCTTTCTTT.

This rearrangement joins TRBV3-1 (or the pseudogene TRBV3-2) to TRBJ1-1; no clear D gene. The germline CDR1 and CDR2 sequences are LGHDT and YNNKEL (reference sequence). The CDR3 loop spans 18 amino acids. V dropped 3 bases and J dropped 3 bases, with 23 bases sitting between them. For the CDR3, the DNA is TGTGCCAGCAGCCACCCAAGGGCCGGGATCAGTTGGGACACTGAAGCTTTCTTT. It is translated as CASSHPRAGISWDTEAFF.

The sample holds one count of this clone. The chain combines TRBV5-6 with TRBJ1-5; D perhaps matches TRBD1 (5 bases). This CDR3 has 16 residues. The ends were cut back, 0 bases at V and 2 bases at J, with 12 bases in the middle. Germline values: CDR1 SGHDT, CDR2 YYEEEE. The CDR3 sequence is CASSLAGGWGNQPQHF. The CDR3 coding sequence is TGTGCCAGCAGCTTGGCCGGGGGTTGGGGCAATCAGCCCCAGCATTTT.

This rearrangement joins TRBV19 to TRBJ1-5; TRBD1 matches 8 bases. CDR1 and CDR2 (germline): LNHDA, SQIVND (reference sequence). J was trimmed by 5 bases and V by 6 bases; bases with no gene match: 9. This CDR3 is built from 15 residues. In DNA, the CDR3 is TGTGCCAGTAGCGAGGACAGGGAACGTCATCAGCCCCAGCATTTT. It translates to CASSEDRERHQPQHF.

V is TRBV3-1 (or the pseudogene TRBV3-2) and J is TRBJ1-2, with D possibly being TRBD1 (6 bases). Per the germline V gene, CDR1 is LGHDT and CDR2 is YNNKEL (reference sequence). Trimming took 5 bases from V and 4 from J, leaving 26 bases between them. The CDR3 totals 18 residues. CDR3 nucleotides: TGTGCCAGCAGCGCCAGCCCCTGGGGGGGCCCCCTGATCTATGGCTACACCTTC. It encodes CASSASPWGGPLIYGYTF.

J is TRBJ2-7 and V is TRBV3-1 (or the pseudogene TRBV3-2); D is unclear. The germline gives CDR1 LGHDT, CDR2 YNNKEL (reference sequence). This CDR3 has 15 amino acids. Trimming removed 4 bases from V and 2 bases from J, with 15 bases in between. DNA for the CDR3: TGTGCCAGCAGCCCGAGGAATTCGGCCGCCTACGAGCAGTACTTC. Encoded protein: CASSPRNSAAYEQYF.

The chain has TRBV7-9 and TRBJ1-6; D call uncertain. V was cut by 2 bases and J by 7 bases, with 12 bases left in between. The germline gives CDR1 SEHNR, CDR2 FQNEAQ (reference sequence). This CDR3 contains 15 residues. The CDR3 sequence: CASSLNSPQNSPLHF. CDR3 DNA sequence: TGTGCCAGCAGCTTAAACAGCCCTCAAAATTCACCCCTCCACTTT.

The chain joins TRBV7-6 to TRBJ2-7; 10 nucleotides align to TRBD2. Trimming removed 0 bases from V and 2 bases from J; junction bases left unmatched: 4. The CDR3 has 16 residues. Germline values: CDR1 SGHVS, CDR2 FNYEAQ. Written as DNA, the CDR3 is TGTGCCAGCAGCTTAGCGGCTAGCGGGGGCCCCTACGAGCAGTACTTC. It is translated as CASSLAASGGPYEQYF. The complete variable domain, with remaining parts taken from reference TRBV7-6 and TRBJ2-7, reads GAGVSQSPRYKVTKRGQDVALRCDPISGHVSLYWYRQALGQGPEFLTYFNYEAQQDKSGLPNDRFSAERPEGSISTLTIQRTEQRDSAMYRCASSLAASGGPYEQYFGPGTRLTVT.

The chain couples TRBV5-1 to TRBJ1-2; no firm D call. Germline V CDR1 and CDR2: SGHRS, YFSETQ. The V gene lost 2 bases and the J gene lost 8 bases, with 22 bases spanning the gap. The CDR3 totals 16 residues. CDR3 in DNA: TGCGCCAGCAGCTTTATCGGTCCAGCGTCTGGGGAGGGCTACACCTTC. This sequence encodes CASSFIGPASGEGYTF.

V gene TRBV19 combines with J gene TRBJ2-3; 10 bases line up with TRBD2. The V gene's germline CDR1 is LNHDA and CDR2 SQIVND (reference sequence). There are 15 residues in the CDR3. V dropped 8 bases and J dropped 2; count of bases not matched to a gene: 7. The CDR3 DNA follows: TGTGCCAGTTCTGAGCGGGGGGGAACCACAGATACGCAGTATTTT. Protein sequence: CASSERGGTTDTQYF.